Shown below are 13 T cell receptor beta chains from a single sample sequenced in a study of cytomegalovirus exposure and HLA in healthy donors. The PCR was carried out with 60 Vbeta primers and 13 Jbeta primers. Sequencing used immunoSEQ multiplex PCR; TCRdb keeps in-frame clones, though not all of them. The data contain about 150,000 clones, about 80% of them seen just once; the ten biggest clones take up over 2%. Sample: PBMCs. These receptors were taken from a man aged 25-45 years in good health and CMV-seronegative.

This chain connects TRBV30 to TRBJ2-1, with 7 positions matching TRBD2. CDR3 size: 11 residues. Trimming took 7 bases from V and 4 from J; bases not matched to a gene: 1. Germline V CDR1 and CDR2: GTSNPN, SVGIG (reference sequence). In DNA, the CDR3 is TGTGCCTCTAGCGGATACAATGAGCAGTTCTTC. As protein: CASSGYNEQFF.

The V and J genes are TRBV6-6 and TRBJ2-3; 9 bases are shared with TRBD2. Germline loops: CDR1 MNHNY, CDR2 SVGAGI (reference sequence). This CDR3 spans 16 amino acids. V was pared by 2 bases and J by 4 bases, with 7 bases of the junction left unmatched. CDR3 in amino acids: CASSYVAGGPPDTQYF. The CDR3 DNA follows: TGTGCCAGCAGTTACGTCGCGGGAGGGCCCCCAGATACGCAGTATTTT.

The chain is built from TRBV11-3 and TRBJ1-5; 7 nucleotides align to TRBD1. The CDR3 length is 16 residues. With V trimmed by 2 bases and J by 2 bases, 6 bases remained unmatched. The germline V gene has CDR1 SGHNT and CDR2 YENEEA. The DNA for the CDR3 is TGTGCCAGCAGCTTATACACAGGGGCACGCAATCAGCCCCAGCATTTT. It specifies CASSLYTGARNQPQHF.

This clone occurred once. The chain combines TRBV30 with TRBJ2-7; possibly TRBD1 for D (6 bases). CDR1 and CDR2 from the germline V gene are GTSNPN and SVGIG (reference sequence). There are 15 residues in the CDR3. V shed 0 bases and J shed 5 bases, with 17 bases lying between them. The CDR3 bases are TGTGCCTGGAGTGTCCAGGGGATTCCTTTCCACGAGCAGTACTTC. This sequence encodes CAWSVQGIPFHEQYF. Full variable domain (rest looked up from reference TRBV30 and TRBJ2-7): SQTIHQWPATLVQPVGSPLSLECTVEGTSNPNLYWYRQAAGRGLQLLFYSVGIGQISSEVPQNLSASRPQDRQFILSSKKLLLSDSGFYLCAWSVQGIPFHEQYFGPGTRLTVT.

There are a few counts of this clone. The chain recombines TRBV4-3 with TRBJ2-3; 8 nucleotides line up with TRBD2. CDR1 and CDR2 (germline): LGHNA, YSLEER. The CDR3 has 16 amino acids. V lost 1 base to trimming and J lost 5 bases; unmatched junction nucleotides: 8. The CDR3 DNA is TGCGCCAGCAGCCAAGGAGGGACTAGTAGTTTAGATACGCAGTATTTT. It yields the protein CASSQGGTSSLDTQYF.

Note on this clone: One end of the junction does not line up with germline, which may come from a read error. The chain combines TRBV7-9 with TRBJ1-2; weak D call: TRBD1 (6 bases). Germline assignment: CDR1 SEHNR and CDR2 FQNEAQ (reference sequence). The CDR3 is 12 residues long. Written as DNA, the CDR3 is TGTTCCAGCAGCTTAGATCAGGGGATCTACACCTTC. Its protein is CSSSLDQGIYTF.

CDR3: CASSGSSYNEQFF. CDR3 DNA sequence: TGTGCCAGCTCGGGAAGCTCCTACAATGAGCAGTTCTTC. The chain uses TRBV28 and TRBJ2-1; a weak D match, TRBD2 (5 bases). The germline gives CDR1 MDHEN, CDR2 SYDVKM. CDR3 length: 13 amino acids. The V end lost 8 bases, the J end lost 0 bases, and 8 bases lay between the germline ends.

In this sample, this clone turned up a few times. V is TRBV7-9 and J is TRBJ1-4; TRBD1 matches at 8 bases. V shed 5 bases, J shed 4 bases, and the junction held 6 bases outside the gene matches. The CDR3 has 15 residues. Per germline, CDR1 SEHNR and CDR2 FQNEAQ (reference sequence). The CDR3 DNA reads as TGTGCCAGCAGCCCGGGACAGGAGAATAATGAAAAACTGTTTTTT. This gives the protein CASSPGQENNEKLFF.

The chain combines TRBV5-6 with TRBJ2-7; 10 bases fit TRBD2. CDR1 is SGHDT, CDR2 YYEEEE, per germline. The length of the CDR3 is 14 residues. Trimming removed 4 bases from V and 3 bases from J; junction bases left unmatched: 4. The CDR3 coding sequence is TGTGCCAGCAGCCTAGGACTAGCGGTCTACGAGCAGTACTTC. Protein: CASSLGLAVYEQYF.

The chain carries TRBV7-9 and TRBJ2-1, with D perhaps matching TRBD2 (6 bases). The V and J ends lost 6 bases and 5 bases respectively, with 14 bases between them. Germline-derived CDR1 and CDR2 are SEHNR and FQNEAQ (reference sequence). This CDR3 contains 14 residues. In nucleotides, the CDR3 is TGTGCCAGCAGATCCACCGGGGGACACAATGAGCAGTTCTTC. This sequence encodes CASRSTGGHNEQFF. Full variable domain (remainder filled in from reference TRBV7-9 and TRBJ2-1): DTGVSQNPRHKITKRGQNVTFRCDPISEHNRLYWYRQTLGQGPEFLTYFQNEAQLEKSRLLSDRFSAERPKGSFSTLEIQRTEQGDSAMYLCASRSTGGHNEQFFGPGTRLTVL.

The rearrangement links TRBV7-9 to TRBJ2-1, with D possibly being TRBD1 (7 bases). Germline V CDR1 and CDR2: SEHNR, FQNEAQ (reference sequence). V was cut by 1 base and J by 10 bases, with 17 bases left in between. The CDR3 is made up of 15 amino acids. CDR3 in DNA: TGTGCCAGCAGCTTAGGATTAGGGGGCGGGGAGGAGCAGTTCTTC. Encoded protein: CASSLGLGGGEEQFF.

This chain links TRBV19 with TRBJ1-3; D not resolved. Per the germline V gene, CDR1 is LNHDA and CDR2 is SQIVND (reference sequence). This CDR3 has 16 amino acids. The V end lost 5 bases, the J end lost 0 bases, and 14 bases lay between the germline ends. The CDR3 region has the DNA TGTGCCAGTAGTGCGACGACTGGCCGCTCTGGAAACACCATATATTTT. Its protein is CASSATTGRSGNTIYF.

The rearrangement joins TRBV7-2 to TRBJ2-1; 9 nucleotides match TRBD1. This CDR3 has 15 amino acids. The V segment lost 3 bases and the J segment 7 bases; nucleotides outside the gene matches: 7. Germline V gene data show CDR1 as SGHTA and CDR2 as FQGNSA. CDR3 nucleotides: TGTGCCAGCAGCTTTGTGGGACAGGGTTCAAATGAGCAGTTCTTC. Encoded protein: CASSFVGQGSNEQFF.